What follows are 30 T cell receptor beta chains derived from one specimen sequenced in a study of blood T cell repertoires in COVID-19. Profiled with immunoSEQ multiplex PCR; TCRdb holds only in-frame clones, not every one. The repertoire has approximately 180,000 clones, roughly 82% of them found once; the top ten carry around 8%. Sequencing was done on a sample of peripheral blood. These receptors all come from a woman aged 70-85 years with acute or convalescent COVID-19.

The chain links TRBV6-5 to TRBJ1-1; no definite D call. Trimming shortened V by 2 bases and J by 4 bases, and 5 bases separated the two germline ends. In germline, CDR1 is MNHEY, CDR2 SVGAGI. This CDR3 comprises 12 residues. The CDR3, as DNA: TGTGCCAGCAGTTACGGCGGCACTGAAGCTTTCTTT. This codes for CASSYGGTEAFF.

The chain uses TRBV10-2 and TRBJ1-1; maybe TRBD1 (6 bases). In germline, CDR1 is WSHSY, CDR2 SAAADI. The CDR3 sequence is 15 residues long. Trimming stripped 6 bases from V and 0 bases from J, with 14 bases between. The DNA for the CDR3 is TGCGCCAGCAGAAAAACGGACAGAATGAACACTGAAGCTTTCTTT. It specifies CASRKTDRMNTEAFF.

This rearrangement joins TRBV30 to TRBJ1-6, with 8 bases aligning to TRBD1. V lost 0 bases, J lost 6 bases, and 4 bases stayed unmatched. Germline V CDR1 and CDR2: GTSNPN, SVGIG (reference sequence). The length of the CDR3 is 15 residues. CDR3 bases: TGTGCCTGGAGTGTAGGACAGGGCGGTAATTCACCCCTCCACTTT. It is translated as CAWSVGQGGNSPLHF.

The chain carries TRBV9 and TRBJ1-1; 7 nucleotides line up with TRBD1. CDR3 length: 16 residues. Germline V gene data show CDR1 as SGDLS and CDR2 as YYNGEE. J was trimmed by 4 bases and V by 2 bases; bases with no gene match: 11. The CDR3 sequence is CASSVGPTGAPTEAFF. The DNA for the CDR3 is TGTGCCAGCAGCGTCGGCCCCACAGGGGCGCCCACTGAAGCTTTCTTT.

V gene TRBV13 combines with J gene TRBJ1-1; D perhaps matches TRBD1 (5 bases). Between the trimmed V and J ends, which lost 5 bases and 4 bases, there was a span of 14 bases. The germline gives CDR1 PRHDT, CDR2 FYEKMQ (reference sequence). CDR3 size: 14 residues. The CDR3 DNA follows: TGTGCCAGCAGCCTCGGGTCCGGGGGCACTGAAGCTTTCTTT. It codes for CASSLGSGGTEAFF. The full variable domain, completed using reference TRBV13 and TRBJ1-1, is AAGVIQSPRHLIKEKRETATLKCYPIPRHDTVYWYQQGPGQDPQFLISFYEKMQSDKGSIPDRFSAQQFSDYHSELNMSSLELGDSALYFCASSLGSGGTEAFFGQGTRLTVV.

This clone was seen a handful of times. V usage is TRBV5-4 and J usage is TRBJ2-7; a possible D gene is TRBD2 (6 bases). Trimming took 3 bases from V and 5 from J, leaving 15 bases between them. This CDR3 region has 14 residues. CDR1 SGHNT and CDR2 YYREEE come from the germline V gene (reference sequence). CDR3 loop: CASSSLRDFHEQYF. Written as DNA, the CDR3 is TGTGCCAGCAGCTCGCTCCGGGACTTCCACGAGCAGTACTTC.

The gene calls are TRBV2 and TRBJ1-5, with 9 bases that match TRBD1. The CDR3 extends over 15 amino acids. The V gene's germline CDR1 is SNHLY and CDR2 FYNNEI. Losses at the gene ends were 6 bases for V and 2 bases for J; bases not matched to a gene: 5. CDR3 sequence (DNA): TGTGCCAGCAGCCCACAGGGGGCGGGCAATCAGCCCCAGCATTTT. Protein product: CASSPQGAGNQPQHF.

This clone was counted a single time. The chain carries TRBV4-3 and TRBJ1-2; a weak D match, TRBD1 (5 bases). The ends were cut back, 0 bases at V and 7 bases at J, with 15 bases in the middle. The CDR3 extends over 15 amino acids. Germline loops: CDR1 LGHNA, CDR2 YSLEER. The CDR3 nucleotides are TGCGCCAGCAGCCAAGATCCCGGGGGAGTGCGTGGCTACACCTTC. This translates into CASSQDPGGVRGYTF.

The chain joins TRBV24-1 to TRBJ2-5, with 9 bases lining up with TRBD1. The junction had 6 bases not matched to a gene; V was cut back by 9 bases and J by 2 bases. Germline V gives CDR1 KGHDR, CDR2 SFDVKD. CDR3 length: 14 amino acids. This CDR3 reads CATGGTGSQETQYF. CDR3 coding DNA: TGTGCCACCGGGGGGACAGGGAGTCAAGAGACCCAGTACTTC.

This sequence joins TRBV2 and TRBJ1-6, with TRBD1 as a possible D gene (6 bases). Germline values: CDR1 SNHLY, CDR2 FYNNEI. Deletions cut 4 bases from V and 0 bases from J, with 13 bases between. The CDR3 sequence is 17 residues long. As DNA, the CDR3 is TGTGCCAGCAGTGCACGACAGGTCTCCTCCTATAATTCACCCCTCCACTTT. It is translated as CASSARQVSSYNSPLHF.

This sequence joins TRBV13 and TRBJ2-2; possibly TRBD2 for D (6 bases). V was shortened by 1 base and J by 4 bases, with 13 bases between the two germline ends. The germline gives CDR1 PRHDT, CDR2 FYEKMQ (reference sequence). The CDR3 runs 16 residues. The CDR3 DNA is TGTGCCAGCAGCTTAGTATCCGGAGCGGGCACCGGGGAGCTGTTTTTT. Its translation: CASSLVSGAGTGELFF.

V gene TRBV11-2 combines with J gene TRBJ1-6; D perhaps matches TRBD1 (5 bases). CDR3 size: 15 residues. Germline V gene lookup returns CDR1 SGHAT and CDR2 FQNNGV. Trimming left V 5 bases short and J 7 bases short, with 15 bases between. The chain's CDR3 is CASSDSRAGNSPLHF. Here the CDR3 DNA reads TGTGCCAGCAGCGACTCCAGGGCTGGAAATTCACCCCTCCACTTT.

This chain connects TRBV10-3 to TRBJ1-2; the match to TRBD1 covers 7 bases. The CDR3 totals 12 residues. Germline CDR1 and CDR2: ENHRY and SYGVKD. With 8 bases clipped from V and 8 bases from J, the junction kept 8 bases outside the gene matches. CDR3 bases: TGTGCCATCGGCCAGGGGGGACAGGGCTACACCTTC. It translates to CAIGQGGQGYTF.

This chain connects TRBV5-6 to TRBJ1-2, with a weak D call TRBD1 (5 bases). CDR1 is SGHDT, CDR2 YYEEEE, per germline. The CDR3 has 16 residues. V gave up 4 bases and J gave up 5 bases, with 21 bases separating them. CDR3 sequence reads: CASSPGGGRRGYGYTF. DNA for the CDR3: TGTGCCAGCAGCCCCGGTGGTGGGCGACGGGGGTATGGCTACACCTTC.

CDR3 amino acids: CASSFGQGIKNYGYTF. CDR3 nucleotides: TGTGCCAGCAGCTTTGGACAGGGTATTAAAAACTATGGCTACACCTTC. V gene TRBV7-9 combines with J gene TRBJ1-2, with TRBD1 matching 8 bases. V lost 3 bases to trimming and J lost 2 bases; unmatched junction nucleotides: 8. Germline loops: CDR1 SEHNR, CDR2 FQNEAQ (reference sequence). The CDR3 has 16 residues.

V usage is TRBV19 and J usage is TRBJ1-6; D not certain. The CDR3 spans 15 residues. Trimming took 0 bases from V and 1 from J, leaving 4 bases between them. Germline CDR1 reads LNHDA; CDR2 reads SQIVND (reference sequence). The CDR3 DNA reads as TGTGCCAGTAGTATAGACCGGTCCTATAATTCACCCCTCCACTTT. It yields the protein CASSIDRSYNSPLHF.

J is TRBJ1-1 and V is TRBV27; possibly TRBD1 for D (6 bases). The CDR3 sequence is 14 residues long. The V end was cut by 0 bases, the J end by 6 bases, with 11 bases between. Germline assignment: CDR1 MNHEY and CDR2 SMNVEV (reference sequence). The CDR3 is CASSLSYRVPEAFF. The CDR3 nucleotides are TGTGCCAGCAGTTTATCCTACAGGGTTCCTGAAGCTTTCTTT.

This clone was detected once. This chain links TRBV3-1 (or the pseudogene TRBV3-2) with TRBJ2-7, with D possibly matching TRBD2 (5 bases). The CDR3 is made up of 14 amino acids. Trimming pared 4 bases from V and 4 bases from J, leaving 14 bases between. The V gene's germline CDR1 is LGHDT and CDR2 YNNKEL (reference sequence). For the CDR3, the DNA is TGTGCCAGCAGCCTGACTGAGGGCGCTTACGAGCAGTACTTC. It is translated as CASSLTEGAYEQYF.

This rearrangement joins TRBV5-1 to TRBJ2-5, with 13 bases that match TRBD2. Trimming took 3 bases from V and 8 from J; bases not matched to a gene: 4. Germline V gene sequence: CDR1 SGHRS, CDR2 YFSETQ. CDR3 length: 14 amino acids. As DNA, the CDR3 is TGCGCCAGCAGCTCAGGGACTAGCGGGGAAACCCAGTACTTC. It translates to CASSSGTSGETQYF. Based on the CDR3 plus reference TRBV5-1 and TRBJ2-5, the full variable domain is KAGVTQTPRYLIKTRGQQVTLSCSPISGHRSVSWYQQTPGQGLQFLFEYFSETQRNKGNFPGRFSGRQFSNSRSEMNVSTLELGDSALYLCASSSGTSGETQYFGPGTRLLVL.

This CDR3 reads CASSSISGELFF. CDR3 DNA sequence: TGTGCCAGTAGTTCGATCAGCGGGGAGCTGTTTTTT. The J gene is TRBJ2-2, the V gene TRBV19; no firm D call. Germline V CDR1 and CDR2: LNHDA, SQIVND (reference sequence). Deletions cut 5 bases from V and 7 bases from J, with 8 bases between. This CDR3 is 12 amino acids long.

The V and J genes are TRBV4-2 and TRBJ2-3; 8 positions match TRBD2. Germline loops: CDR1 LGHNA, CDR2 YNFKEQ. J lost 2 bases, V lost 0 bases, and 4 bases had no gene match. The CDR3 runs to 16 residues. CDR3 nucleotides: TGTGCCAGCAGCCAAGAAGGGACTAGGGCCACAGATACGCAGTATTTT. This gives the protein CASSQEGTRATDTQYF.

The chain has TRBV5-4 and TRBJ2-7; a weak D match, TRBD1 (5 bases). With 4 bases removed from V and 5 bases from J, the gap between germline ends came to 19 bases. Germline loops: CDR1 SGHNT, CDR2 YYREEE (reference sequence). The CDR3 loop spans 15 amino acids. The CDR3 nucleotides are TGTGCCAGCAGCCAAAGTGGTGACAGTTTTGACGAGCAGTACTTC. Translation: CASSQSGDSFDEQYF. The whole variable domain, filled in from reference TRBV5-4 and TRBJ2-7, reads ETGVTQSPTHLIKTRGQQVTLRCSSQSGHNTVSWYQQALGQGPQFIFQYYREEENGRGNFPPRFSGLQFPNYSSELNVNALELDDSALYLCASSQSGDSFDEQYFGPGTRLTVT.

This rearrangement joins TRBV21-1 to TRBJ2-1; TRBD2 reflects the table's D call only, with no check against the DNA. TRBV21-1 is a listed pseudogene. The CDR3 has 14 amino acids. DNA of the CDR3: TGTGCCAGCAGCAAAGCGCTTTCGGTATTTGAGCAGTTCTTC. Residues: CASSKALSVFEQFF.

This chain joins TRBV6-2 or TRBV6-3 and TRBJ2-1; a weak D match, TRBD1 (6 bases). Trimming pared 2 bases from V and 0 bases from J, leaving 14 bases between. CDR1 is MNHEY, CDR2 SVGEGT, per germline. There are 17 residues in the CDR3. The CDR3 region is CASSYDFRGSSYNEQFF. As DNA, the CDR3 is TGTGCCAGCAGTTACGACTTTAGGGGGAGCTCCTACAATGAGCAGTTCTTC.

The V gene is TRBV18, the J gene TRBJ1-1; D unresolved. V was clipped by 6 bases and J by 1 base, with 12 bases between them. The CDR3 is made up of 14 amino acids. Germline-derived CDR1 and CDR2 are KGHSH and LQKENI. CDR3 loop: CASSRQGSNTEAFF. CDR3 DNA: TGTGCCAGCTCGAGACAAGGCTCGAACACTGAAGCTTTCTTT.

This clone was observed a handful of times. V and J are TRBV10-3 and TRBJ1-2; TRBD1 aligns across 11 bases. V was pared by 2 bases and J by 8 bases, with 4 bases of the junction left unmatched. The CDR3 runs 14 residues. Germline lookup yields CDR1 ENHRY and CDR2 SYGVKD. As DNA, the CDR3 is TGTGCCATCAGTGAGGGACAGGGGGCGGGCGGCTACACCTTC. This codes for CAISEGQGAGGYTF.

The chain links TRBV18 to TRBJ2-7, with 10 bases that match TRBD2. From germline, CDR1 is KGHSH and CDR2 LQKENI. With 3 bases clipped from V and 1 base from J, the junction kept 9 bases outside the gene matches. CDR3 length: 17 amino acids. CDR3 in amino acids: CASSPPASGSVSYEQYF. The CDR3 coding sequence is TGTGCCAGCTCACCGCCGGCTAGCGGGAGTGTATCCTACGAGCAGTACTTC.

The V gene is TRBV2, the J gene TRBJ1-2; a weak D match, TRBD1 (5 bases). Germline values: CDR1 SNHLY, CDR2 FYNNEI. This CDR3 has 13 amino acids. Trimming removed 1 base from V and 8 bases from J, with 11 bases in between. The CDR3 protein is CASSEGREGGYTF. CDR3 DNA sequence: TGTGCCAGCAGTGAAGGCAGGGAGGGAGGCTACACCTTC. The full variable domain, rest sourced from reference TRBV2 and TRBJ1-2, is EPEVTQTPSHQVTQMGQEVILRCVPISNHLYFYWYRQILGQKVEFLVSFYNNEISEKSEIFDDQFSVERPDGSNFTLKIRSTKLEDSAMYFCASSEGREGGYTFGSGTRLTVV.

The V gene is TRBV7-5, the J gene TRBJ1-4. TRBV7-5 is marked as a pseudogene. There are 14 residues in the CDR3. CDR3 sequence: CARIPKEANEKLFF. The CDR3 nucleotides are TGTGCCAGAATCCCTAAGGAGGCTAATGAAAAACTGTTTTTT.

The rearrangement uses TRBV5-8 and TRBJ1-3, with a tentative D call TRBD1 (5 bases). The germline V gene encodes CDR1 SGHTS and CDR2 YDEGEE. This CDR3 contains 15 residues. Between the trimmed V and J ends, which lost 4 bases and 3 bases, there was a span of 14 bases. The CDR3 DNA reads as TGTGCCAGCAGCACCTCAACAGGTTTTGGAAACACCATATATTTT. This codes for CASSTSTGFGNTIYF. The full variable domain, completed using reference TRBV5-8 and TRBJ1-3, is EAGVTQSPTHLIKTRGQQATLRCSPISGHTSVYWYQQALGLGLQFLLWYDEGEERNRGNFPPRFSGRQFPNYSSELNVNALELEDSALYLCASSTSTGFGNTIYFGEGSWLTVV.